This T cell receptor beta chain appears in the sequencing data of a study of cytomegalovirus exposure and HLA in healthy donors. Vbeta (60) and Jbeta (13) primers were used in the PCR. Libraries were prepared by immunoSEQ multiplex PCR; TCRdb keeps only in-frame clonotypes and omits some of them. The data show 55,000 to 70,000 clones, with 83% seen just once and about 1.6% held by the top ten. Study-level findings and limits: A later analysis by the authors found several of the most significant clusters apparently linked to common viral pathogens.

As concerns this clone: Its specificity is not known.

CDR3 length: 12 residues. CDR1 SGHKS and CDR2 YYEKEE come from the germline V gene (reference sequence). V shed 4 bases and J 5 bases; nucleotides not matched to a gene: 1. The TCR sequence derives from a human donor in good health. V gene TRBV5-5 combines with J gene TRBJ1-2; 8 nucleotides line up with TRBD1. Sequencing input: PBMCs. DNA for the CDR3: TGTGCCAGCAGCCGGACAGGGTATGGCTACACCTTC. Amino acid sequence: CASSRTGYGYTF.